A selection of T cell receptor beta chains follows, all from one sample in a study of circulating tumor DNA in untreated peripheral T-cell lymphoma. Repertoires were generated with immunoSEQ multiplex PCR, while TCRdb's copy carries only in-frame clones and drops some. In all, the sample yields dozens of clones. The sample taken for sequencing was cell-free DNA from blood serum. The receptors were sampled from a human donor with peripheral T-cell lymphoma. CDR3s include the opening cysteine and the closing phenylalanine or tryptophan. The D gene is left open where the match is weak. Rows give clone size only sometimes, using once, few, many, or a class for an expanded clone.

CASSLSRRRQSRANVLTF	TGTGCCAGCAGCCTTTCAAGGAGACGACAAAGTCGGGCCAACGTCCTGACTTTC	18	TRBV7-2	TRBJ2-6	-	-
CTRESAVWRKTYGYTF	TGCACCAGAGAATCAGCAGTTTGGCGAAAGACCTATGGCTACACCTTC	16	TRBV1	TRBJ1-2	-	-
CASSLRGRINQPQHF	TGTGCCAGCAGCTTGCGTGGACGGATCAATCAGCCCCAGCATTTT	15	TRBV5-6	TRBJ1-5	-	-
CASSVEAGVGNEQFF	TGTGCCAGCAGCGTAGAAGCGGGAGTGGGCAATGAGCAGTTCTTC	15	TRBV9	TRBJ2-1	TRBD2	-
CAWSKGRETEAFF	TGTGCCTGGAGTAAGGGGCGGGAGACTGAAGCTTTCTTT	13	TRBV30	TRBJ1-1	-	-
CASSIQAGVVYNEQFF	TGTGCCAGTAGTATTCAAGCGGGAGTAGTCTACAATGAGCAGTTCTTC	16	TRBV19	TRBJ2-1	TRBD2	once
CASSSLDRETQYF	TGTGCCAGCAGTTCACTGGACAGGGAGACCCAGTACTTC	13	TRBV28	TRBJ2-5	TRBD1	-
CAWSWSSSGANVLTF	TGTGCCTGGAGTTGGTCTAGCTCTGGGGCCAACGTCCTGACTTTC	15	TRBV30	TRBJ2-6	-	-
CASSLVGEAFF	TGTGCCAGCAGCTTAGTAGGTGAAGCTTTCTTT	11	TRBV7-2	TRBJ1-1	-	once
CASSTAERGQSRANVLTF	TGTGCCAGCAGCACTGCAGAACGAGGACAAAGTCGGGCCAACGTCCTGACTTTC	18	TRBV7-1	TRBJ2-6	-	-
CTRELAVWRKTYGYTF	TGCACCAGAGAATTAGCAGTTTGGCGAAAGACCTATGGCTACACCTTC	16	TRBV1	TRBJ1-2	-	once
CTRESAVWRKTYGHTF	TGCACCAGAGAATCAGCAGTTTGGCGAAAGACCTATGGCCACACCTTC	16	TRBV1	TRBJ1-2	-	-
CASSEVRVGFGEQFF	TGTGCCAGCAGTGAAGTCAGGGTCGGGTTTGGTGAGCAGTTCTTC	15	TRBV6-1	TRBJ2-1	-	-
CASSYVGWYEQYF	TGTGCCAGCAGTTACGTGGGATGGTACGAGCAGTACTTC	13	TRBV6-6	TRBJ2-7	-	-
CAWSPRTSGSPDTQYF	TGTGCCTGGAGCCCCCGGACTAGCGGGAGCCCAGATACGCAGTATTTT	16	TRBV30	TRBJ2-3	TRBD2	-
CASSEWGGFGYTF	TGTGCCAGCAGTGAGTGGGGAGGGTTCGGCTACACCTTC	13	TRBV2	TRBJ1-2	-	-
CSVGEVRIQSRANVLTF	TGCAGCGTTGGAGAGGTACGCATACAAAGTCGGGCCAACGTCCTGACTTTC	17	TRBV29-1	TRBJ2-6	-	-
CASSLTSRNQPQHF	TGTGCCAGCAGCTTGACCAGCCGCAATCAGCCCCAGCATTTT	14	TRBV5-4	TRBJ1-5	-	once
CAWSTMAGLVGTDTQYF	TGTGCCTGGAGTACAATGGCGGGACTAGTAGGGACAGATACGCAGTATTTT	17	TRBV30	TRBJ2-3	TRBD2	-
CASSLGPLSSGNTIYF	TGTGCCAGCAGCTTAGGGCCCCTAAGCTCTGGAAACACCATATATTTT	16	TRBV7-3	TRBJ1-3	-	-
CASSLKASGGSTPNTGELFF	TGTGCCAGCAGCCTAAAGGCTAGCGGGGGGTCCACCCCGAACACCGGGGAGCTGTTTTTT	20	TRBV7-3	TRBJ2-2	TRBD2	few
CASQPGTFQETQYF	TGTGCCAGCCAACCGGGGACATTCCAAGAGACCCAGTACTTC	14	TRBV6-5	TRBJ2-5	-	-